This is a list of T cell receptor beta chains from one sample in a study of T cell changes during pregnancy in multiple sclerosis. This table comes from immunoSEQ multiplex PCR, and its TCRdb copy is limited to in-frame clones, with some not included. The data contain about 48,000 clones, 80% to 95% of them seen just once; the ten biggest clones take up approximately 0.91%. The input for sequencing was CD4+ T cells from peripheral blood mononuclear cells, taken in the second trimester of pregnancy. These receptors originate from a female donor in good health, enrolled as a control in a pregnancy study. CDR3s include the opening cysteine and the closing phenylalanine or tryptophan. The D gene is left open where the match is weak. Clone sizes are given selectively: once, few, many, or a class where the clone is expanded.

TRBV7-9	NA	NA	TRBJ1-5	TGTGCCAGCAGCCAGCAGGATTCCCCCCAGCATTTT	CASSQQDSPQHF
TRBV4-1	NA	TRBD2	TRBJ2-3	TGCGCCAGCAGCCAACTTTTAACCGGGACTAGCGGGGGGGTGACAGATACGCAGTATTTT	CASSQLLTGTSGGVTDTQYF
TRBV6-1	few	NA	TRBJ1-2	TGTGCCAGCAAAGTTCAAGAGGGCTATGGCTACACCTTC	CASKVQEGYGYTF
TRBV10-3	NA	TRBD2	TRBJ2-1	TGTGCCATCGGGACTAGCGGGGCAGACAATGAGCAGTTCTTC	CAIGTSGADNEQFF
TRBV7-9	NA	NA	TRBJ1-3	TGTGCCAGCAGCTTAGGTCAGTCCTCTGGAAACACCATATATTTT	CASSLGQSSGNTIYF
TRBV28	NA	TRBD1	TRBJ2-7	TGTGCCAGCAGTCCAGCAACAGGGGGTAACTACGAGCAGTACTTC	CASSPATGGNYEQYF
TRBV5-4	NA	TRBD1	TRBJ1-5	TGTGCCAGCAGCTTGGCTCGGGGACAGGGAAATCAGCCCCAGCATTTT	CASSLARGQGNQPQHF
TRBV28	NA	NA	TRBJ1-1	TGTGCCAGCAGTTTAGTGATCCTTCGGGACACTGAAGCTTTCTTT	CASSLVILRDTEAFF
TRBV7-3	NA	TRBD1	TRBJ2-2	TGTGCCAGCAGCCCCAGGACAGGGTCCACCGGGGAGCTGTTTTTT	CASSPRTGSTGELFF
TRBV25-1	NA	NA	TRBJ2-7	TGTGCCAGCAGTGTGGGAGCGGAAGCCTACGAGCAGTACTTC	CASSVGAEAYEQYF
TRBV5-1	NA	NA	TRBJ2-3	TGCGCCAGCAGCCCAGGGGGCACAGATACGCAGTATTTT	CASSPGGTDTQYF
TRBV9	NA	TRBD1	TRBJ2-1	TGTGCCAGCAGCGTGACAGGGCTCTCCTACAATGAGCAGTTCTTC	CASSVTGLSYNEQFF
TRBV18	NA	NA	TRBJ1-1	TGTGCCAGCTCACGTGCAGGGGACACTGAAGCTTTCTTT	CASSRAGDTEAFF
TRBV30	once	NA	TRBJ2-6	TGTGCCTGGAGTGTGATAGGGGCCGCCTCTGGGGCCAACGTCCTGACTTTC	CAWSVIGAASGANVLTF
TRBV29-1	NA	NA	TRBJ2-1	TGCAGCGTTGAATTAACTCAAAATGAGCAGTTCTTC	CSVELTQNEQFF
TRBV5-4	NA	TRBD1	TRBJ2-7	TGTGCCAGCAGCTTGGGAGGGGGCGAGAACGAGCAGTACTTC	CASSLGGGENEQYF
TRBV7-8	NA	NA	TRBJ1-5	TGTGCCAGCAGCTTTGAGAGTTATAGCAATCAGCCCCAGCATTTT	CASSFESYSNQPQHF
TRBV6-6	NA	NA	TRBJ1-2	TGTGCCAGCAGTTACGATCGGACATTGGGCTATGGCTACACCTTC	CASSYDRTLGYGYTF
TRBV2	NA	NA	TRBJ1-2	TGTGCCAGCAGGACCGATGAATCGAGGGGCTACACCTTC	CASRTDESRGYTF
TRBV6-1	NA	TRBD2	TRBJ2-1	TGTGCCAGCAGGCTATTGGGACTAGGGGATGAGCAGTTCTTC	CASRLLGLGDEQFF
TRBV5-1	NA	TRBD2	TRBJ2-7	TGCGCCAGCAGCTTAAGGCGGGAGAATAACGAGCAGTACTTC	CASSLRRENNEQYF
TRBV6-1	NA	NA	TRBJ2-3	TGTGCCAGCAGTGAGTACGGACAGTTCACAGATACGCAGTATTTT	CASSEYGQFTDTQYF
TRBV28	NA	TRBD1	TRBJ1-1	TGTGCCAGCAGCATTCGGGACAGGGGAAAGACTTTCTTT	CASSIRDRGKTFF
TRBV4-3	NA	NA	TRBJ2-7	TGCGCCAGCAGCCAAGGCCCACTGCCCTACGAGCAGTACTTC	CASSQGPLPYEQYF